This T cell receptor (beta chain) is drawn from a study of T cells in Graves' hyperthyroidism and ophthalmopathy. CDR3 length: 13 amino acids. V was cut by 6 bases and J by 5 bases, with 10 bases left in between. Germline CDR1 is SGHTA and CDR2 is FQGTGA. TCR beta CDR3 regions were amplified from RNA. The TCR CDR3 was amplified in a first-round RT-PCR using the HTBI primer set. TCRdb reanalysed the multiplex PCR reads using MiXCR and keeps one entry per CDR3 protein. The sample includes 200,000 to 250,000 distinct CDR3 sequences, about a sixth of them seen just once. This receptor was identified in a woman under 30 with Graves' ophthalmopathy. The sequenced material came from blood. The chain combines TRBV7-3 with TRBJ2-2; D is unclear. This chain's CDR3 is CASRAGSTGELFF. CDR3 nucleotides: TGTGCCAGCAGGGCTGGCAGTACCGGGGAGCTGTTTTTT.